The present T cell receptor beta chain was sequenced within a study of blood T cells in healthy people across ages. Germline V gives CDR1 SGHRS, CDR2 YFSETQ. V was clipped by 0 bases and J by 0 bases, with 6 bases between them. The CDR3 totals 14 residues. There are a few counts of this clonotype. It was with a sample-barcoded 5' primer and a J-beta primer mix that a second PCR of about 6 to 12 cycles was run. One entry per CDR3 protein, called by TCRdb with MiXCR from the 5' RACE reads. Of 980,000 or so distinct CDR3 sequences listed, about 44% are singletons. The sequenced material came from blood. This chain connects TRBV5-1 to TRBJ2-5; D not certain. This TCR came from a man aged 30 to 39 in good health. The CDR3 loop is CASSLDGNQETQYF. The CDR3 nucleotides are TGCGCCAGCAGCTTGGACGGAAACCAAGAGACCCAGTACTTC.